Below, one T cell receptor (beta chain) is given with its context. Its target is unknown. The sample belongs to a study of T-cell memory formation after mild COVID-19. Overall study: Clusters were largely donor specific. Regarding the study as a whole: Second-wave clones with a day 37 peak had unconfirmed SARS-CoV-2 specificity. Whereas later expanders leaned CD4+, clones contracting day 15 to 85 showed a balanced CD4/CD8 makeup. Researchers found some responding clones in pre-infection memory, a sign that cross-reactive memory joined.

This CDR3 comprises 13 residues. CDR1 is SQVTM and CDR2 is ANQGSEA in the germline V gene. The V end was cut by 4 bases, the J end by 0 bases, with 10 bases between. TCRdb itself ran the 5' RACE reads through MiXCR, one entry per CDR3 protein. This sample yields approximately 490,000 distinct CDR3 sequences, of which 20% are seen a single time; about 12% belongs to the top ten. The chain couples TRBV29-1 to TRBJ2-7, with D unclear. This TCR was sampled from an adult woman who had mild COVID-19 (a few samples of this study predate the infection). Cell type and time point are not known. Sample: PBMCs or a T cell subset sorted from them (not recorded which). The CDR3 loop is CSVVSPLSYEQYF. As DNA, the CDR3 is TGCAGCGTTGTTTCCCCACTCTCCTACGAGCAGTACTTC.